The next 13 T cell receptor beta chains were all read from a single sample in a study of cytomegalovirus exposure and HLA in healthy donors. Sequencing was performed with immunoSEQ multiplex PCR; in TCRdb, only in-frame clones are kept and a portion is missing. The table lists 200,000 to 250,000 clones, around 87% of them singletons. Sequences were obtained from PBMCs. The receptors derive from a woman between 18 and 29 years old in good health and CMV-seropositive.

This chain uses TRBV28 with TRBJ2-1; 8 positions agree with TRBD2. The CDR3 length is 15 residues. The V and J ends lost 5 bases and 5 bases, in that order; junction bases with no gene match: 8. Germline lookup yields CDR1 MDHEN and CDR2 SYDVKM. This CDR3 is CASSNSGRSDNEQFF. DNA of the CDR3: TGTGCCAGCAGTAACAGCGGGAGAAGCGACAATGAGCAGTTCTTC.

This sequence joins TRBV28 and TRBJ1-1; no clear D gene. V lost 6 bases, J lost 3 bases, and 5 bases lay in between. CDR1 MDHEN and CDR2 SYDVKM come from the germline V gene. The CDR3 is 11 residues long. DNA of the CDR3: TGTGCCAGCAGATTCGACACTGAAGCTTTCTTT. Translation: CASRFDTEAFF.

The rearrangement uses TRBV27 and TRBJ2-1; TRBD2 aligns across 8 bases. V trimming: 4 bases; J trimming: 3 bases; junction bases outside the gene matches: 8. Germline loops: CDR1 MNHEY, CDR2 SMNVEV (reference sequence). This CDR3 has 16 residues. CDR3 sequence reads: CASSSKGLAGYNEQFF. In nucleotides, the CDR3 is TGTGCCAGCAGTTCGAAGGGGCTAGCGGGCTACAATGAGCAGTTCTTC.

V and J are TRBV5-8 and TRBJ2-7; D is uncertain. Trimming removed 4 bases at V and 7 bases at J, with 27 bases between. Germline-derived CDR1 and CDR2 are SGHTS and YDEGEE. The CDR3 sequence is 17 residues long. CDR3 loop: CASSLGGLVLRFEEQYF. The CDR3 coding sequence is TGTGCCAGCAGCCTGGGCGGCTTGGTTTTAAGGTTCGAGGAGCAGTACTTC.

The CDR3 here is CASSHFNYGYTF. Here the CDR3 DNA reads TGTGCCAGCAGTCACTTTAACTATGGCTACACCTTC. The chain recombines TRBV27 with TRBJ1-2; D is ambiguous. V lost 5 bases, J lost 1 base, and 5 bases lay in between. Germline-derived CDR1 and CDR2 are MNHEY and SMNVEV (reference sequence). There are 12 residues in the CDR3.

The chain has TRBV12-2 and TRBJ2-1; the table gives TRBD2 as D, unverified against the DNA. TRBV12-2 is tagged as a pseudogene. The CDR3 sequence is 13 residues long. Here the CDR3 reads CASRPPGGLEQFF. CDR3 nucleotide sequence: TGTGCAAGTCGCCCTCCCGGGGGGCTTGAGCAGTTCTTC.

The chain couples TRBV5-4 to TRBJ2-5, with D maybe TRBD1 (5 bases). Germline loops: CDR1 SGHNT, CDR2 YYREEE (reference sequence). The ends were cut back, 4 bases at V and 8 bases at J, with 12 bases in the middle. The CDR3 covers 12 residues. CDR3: CASSGAGVTQYF. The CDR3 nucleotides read TGTGCCAGCAGCGGGGCTGGAGTAACCCAGTACTTC.

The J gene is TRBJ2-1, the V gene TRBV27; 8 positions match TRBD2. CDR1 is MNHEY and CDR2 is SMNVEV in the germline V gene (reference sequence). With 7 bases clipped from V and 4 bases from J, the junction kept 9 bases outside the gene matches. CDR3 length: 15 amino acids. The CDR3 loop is CASTGGTRVYNEQFF. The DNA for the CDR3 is TGTGCCAGCACCGGTGGGACTAGAGTATACAATGAGCAGTTCTTC.

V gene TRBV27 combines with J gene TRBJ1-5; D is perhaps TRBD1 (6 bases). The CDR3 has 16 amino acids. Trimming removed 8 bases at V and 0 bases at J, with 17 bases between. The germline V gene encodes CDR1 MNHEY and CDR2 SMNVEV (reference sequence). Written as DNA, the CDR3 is TGTGCCAGCCGAACAGGGCCCGATTATAGCAATCAGCCCCAGCATTTT. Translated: CASRTGPDYSNQPQHF.

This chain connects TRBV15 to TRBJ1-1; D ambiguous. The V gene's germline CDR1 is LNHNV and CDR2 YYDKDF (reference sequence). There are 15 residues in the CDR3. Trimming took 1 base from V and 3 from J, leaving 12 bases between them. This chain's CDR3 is CATSRARGFDTEAFF. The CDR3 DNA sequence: TGTGCCACCAGCAGAGCTCGCGGGTTCGACACTGAAGCTTTCTTT.

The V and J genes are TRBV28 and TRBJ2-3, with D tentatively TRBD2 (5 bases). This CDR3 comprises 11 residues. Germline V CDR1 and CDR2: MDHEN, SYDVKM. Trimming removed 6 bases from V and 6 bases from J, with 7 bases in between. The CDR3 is CASSRGDTQYF. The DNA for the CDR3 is TGTGCCAGCAGCCGAGGGGATACGCAGTATTTT.

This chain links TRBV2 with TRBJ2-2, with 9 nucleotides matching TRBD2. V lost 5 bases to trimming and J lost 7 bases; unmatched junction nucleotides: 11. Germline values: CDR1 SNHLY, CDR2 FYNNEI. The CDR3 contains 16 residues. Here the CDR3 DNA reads TGTGCCAGCAGTATCCATAGCGGGAGTATCTTCGGGGAGCTGTTTTTT. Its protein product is CASSIHSGSIFGELFF.

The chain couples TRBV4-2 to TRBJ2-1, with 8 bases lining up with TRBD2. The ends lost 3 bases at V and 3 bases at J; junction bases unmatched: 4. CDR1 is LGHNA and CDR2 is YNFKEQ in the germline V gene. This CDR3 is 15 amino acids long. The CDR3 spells CASSQSREGYNEQFF. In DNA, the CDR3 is TGTGCCAGCAGCCAGTCACGGGAGGGCTACAATGAGCAGTTCTTC.